The 23 T cell receptor beta chains given below trace back to one sample, sequenced in a study of cytomegalovirus exposure and HLA in healthy donors. 60 Vbeta and 13 Jbeta primers were used in PCR. Assay used: immunoSEQ multiplex PCR; TCRdb lists only in-frame clones, some missing. The top ten hold more than 0.45% of the sample, which has 150,000 to 200,000 clones, around 80% seen once. Sequencing was done on a sample of PBMCs. These receptors were obtained from a woman in her fifties or sixties in good health and CMV-seronegative.

The chain recombines TRBV19 with TRBJ2-1, with TRBD1 matching over 7 bases. The CDR3 totals 12 residues. Germline-derived CDR1 and CDR2 are LNHDA and SQIVND (reference sequence). Germline trimming cut 6 bases from V and 9 bases from J; bases unmatched to any gene: 5. DNA of the CDR3: TGTGCCAGTAGCCGACAGGGCAGTGAGCAGTTCTTC. This sequence encodes CASSRQGSEQFF.

The rearrangement joins TRBV6-5 to TRBJ1-2; D is unresolved. CDR1 and CDR2 (germline): MNHEY, SVGAGI. The CDR3 is made up of 13 amino acids. V lost 5 bases and J lost 1, with 8 bases in between. The DNA of the CDR3 is TGTGCCAGCAGTCTCCGGGGTAACTATGGCTACACCTTC. It yields the protein CASSLRGNYGYTF.

This rearrangement joins TRBV5-6 to TRBJ2-5; D may be TRBD1 (6 bases). V dropped 4 bases and J dropped 5 bases, with 15 bases sitting between them. The CDR3 has 14 amino acids. Germline assignment: CDR1 SGHDT and CDR2 YYEEEE. The CDR3 nucleotides are TGTGCCAGCAGCGACCAGGGGCTCTGGGAGACCCAGTACTTC. Its translation: CASSDQGLWETQYF.

V is TRBV18 and J is TRBJ1-2; 8 nucleotides align to TRBD1. Germline V gene lookup returns CDR1 KGHSH and CDR2 LQKENI. This CDR3 contains 14 residues. V was pared by 3 bases and J by 7 bases, with 7 bases of the junction left unmatched. CDR3 coding DNA: TGTGCCAGCTCACCCAACGCAGGGGGCCCTGGCTACACCTTC. This codes for CASSPNAGGPGYTF.

This sequence joins TRBV15 and TRBJ2-7, with a possible D match to TRBD2 (5 bases). The V and J ends lost 0 bases and 5 bases respectively, with 8 bases between them. This CDR3 contains 13 residues. Germline V gives CDR1 LNHNV, CDR2 YYDKDF (reference sequence). CDR3 in amino acids: CATSRDEGNEQYF. As DNA, the CDR3 is TGTGCCACCAGCAGAGATGAGGGAAACGAGCAGTACTTC. The whole variable domain, remainder taken from reference TRBV15 and TRBJ2-7, is DAMVIQNPRYQVTQFGKPVTLSCSQTLNHNVMYWYQQKSSQAPKLLFHYYDKDFNNEADTPDNFQSRRPNTSFCFLDIRSPGLGDTAMYLCATSRDEGNEQYFGPGTRLTVT.

This clone was counted a few times. The V gene is TRBV7-2, the J gene TRBJ1-2; 8 bases align to TRBD1. The CDR3 extends over 15 amino acids. V shed 5 bases, J shed 8 bases, and the junction held 13 bases outside the gene matches. The germline V gene encodes CDR1 SGHTA and CDR2 FQGNSA. The CDR3 coding sequence is TGTGCCAGCAGCCAGGACAGGGTGGCTCGTAGGGGCTACACCTTC. Protein sequence: CASSQDRVARRGYTF. The full variable domain, with the rest looked up from reference TRBV7-2 and TRBJ1-2, is GAGVSQSPSNKVTEKGKDVELRCDPISGHTALYWYRQSLGQGLEFLIYFQGNSAPDKSGLPSDRFSAERTGGSVSTLTIQRTQQEDSAVYLCASSQDRVARRGYTFGSGTRLTVV.

The chain employs TRBV4-2 and TRBJ2-1; TRBD2 matches at 9 bases. Unmatched junction bases numbered 7, after V lost 0 bases and J lost 7 bases. CDR1 LGHNA and CDR2 YNFKEQ come from the germline V gene. The CDR3 is 16 amino acids. The CDR3 region has the DNA TGTGCCAGCAGCCAAGAGGGCGGGGGGGCCGGTAATGAGCAGTTCTTC. Translation: CASSQEGGGAGNEQFF.

This chain uses TRBV19 with TRBJ1-2; no definite D call. V lost 9 bases and J 2 bases, leaving 13 bases between the germline ends. The length of the CDR3 is 13 residues. The germline V gene has CDR1 LNHDA and CDR2 SQIVND (reference sequence). The CDR3 nucleotides are TGTGCCAGCCGGGGAGAGGGAAACTATGGCTACACCTTC. Protein product: CASRGEGNYGYTF.

This sequence joins TRBV5-6 and TRBJ1-3, with TRBD1 matching 7 bases. V lost 5 bases and J lost 0; bases outside the gene matches: 5. CDR3 length equals 15 residues. Germline-derived CDR1 and CDR2 are SGHDT and YYEEEE. The CDR3 protein is CASRPTGDSGNTIYF. CDR3 sequence (DNA): TGTGCCAGCAGACCTACAGGGGACTCTGGAAACACCATATATTTT.

The J gene is TRBJ2-6, the V gene TRBV6-5, with TRBD1 as a possible D gene (6 bases). Germline lookup yields CDR1 MNHEY and CDR2 SVGAGI. Trimming stripped 5 bases from V and 0 bases from J, with 8 bases between. This CDR3 region has 15 residues. Here the CDR3 reads CASSAGVSGANVLTF. In DNA form, the CDR3 reads TGTGCCAGCAGTGCAGGGGTCTCTGGGGCCAACGTCCTGACTTTC.

The V and J genes are TRBV5-4 and TRBJ2-3; 8 bases match TRBD1. Germline CDR1 reads SGHNT; CDR2 reads YYREEE (reference sequence). The V gene end was trimmed by 4 bases and the J gene end by 3 bases; junction bases not matched to a gene: 4. The length of the CDR3 is 14 residues. CDR3: CASSRGQDTDTQYF. The DNA for the CDR3 is TGTGCCAGCAGCCGGGGACAGGATACAGATACGCAGTATTTT.

CDR3 bases: TGTGCCAGTAGTATTGATAAGAACTACGAGCAGTACTTC. Its translation: CASSIDKNYEQYF. This rearrangement joins TRBV19 to TRBJ2-5, with D hard to call. The end of the DNA is better explained by TRBJ2-7, so the J call may be wrong. This CDR3 spans 13 amino acids. Germline-derived CDR1 and CDR2 are LNHDA and SQIVND (reference sequence).

The chain is built from TRBV29-1 and TRBJ1-2, with 10 bases aligning to TRBD1. Trimming at V came to 4 bases and at J to 5 bases, leaving 4 bases not matched to a gene. CDR1 is SQVTM, CDR2 ANQGSEA, per germline. The CDR3 consists of 13 residues. This chain's CDR3 is CSVAGTGVYGYTF. The DNA for the CDR3 is TGCAGCGTTGCCGGGACAGGGGTGTATGGCTACACCTTC.

The chain carries TRBV5-4 and TRBJ1-3; 9 nucleotides agree with TRBD1. Per the germline V gene, CDR1 is SGHNT and CDR2 is YYREEE (reference sequence). The V and J ends lost 4 bases and 7 bases, in that order; junction bases with no gene match: 6. The CDR3 is made up of 14 amino acids. CDR3 nucleotides: TGTGCCAGCAGCGAGGGACAGGGTGGGAACACCATATATTTT. Translated, it gives CASSEGQGGNTIYF.

The J gene is TRBJ2-7, the V gene TRBV11-2, with TRBD2 matching over 8 bases. CDR3 size: 15 residues. Looked up from germline, CDR1 is SGHAT and CDR2 is FQNNGV. Unmatched junction bases numbered 12, after V lost 7 bases and J lost 4 bases. CDR3 sequence reads: CASTQTGGALYEQYF. The CDR3 coding sequence is TGTGCCAGCACTCAGACCGGGGGGGCGTTGTACGAGCAGTACTTC.

The gene calls are TRBV28 and TRBJ1-5, with a weak D call TRBD1 (5 bases). This CDR3 is 17 amino acids long. CDR1 MDHEN and CDR2 SYDVKM come from the germline V gene. Trimming removed 5 bases at V and 3 bases at J, with 20 bases between. CDR3 coding DNA: TGTGCCAGCAGTCGCCACAGGAGGGTGTCGGCCAATCAGCCCCAGCATTTT. Protein product: CASSRHRRVSANQPQHF.

This clone turned up a few times. The V call is TRBV4-2, the J call TRBJ2-7, with 8 positions matching TRBD1. The CDR3 has 15 amino acids. With 5 bases clipped from V and 3 bases from J, the junction kept 9 bases outside the gene matches. Germline lookup yields CDR1 LGHNA and CDR2 YNFKEQ. DNA of the CDR3: TGTGCCAGCAGCAGAGGGACAGGCGAAAACTACGAGCAGTACTTC. Translation: CASSRGTGENYEQYF.

V and J are TRBV7-3 and TRBJ1-5, with unresolved D. In germline, CDR1 is SGHTA, CDR2 FQGTGA. The CDR3 is made up of 13 amino acids. Trimming removed 1 base at V and 8 bases at J, with 9 bases between. The CDR3: CASSLMWGEPQHF. The CDR3 DNA follows: TGTGCCAGCAGCTTAATGTGGGGAGAGCCCCAGCATTTT.

This rearrangement joins TRBV4-2 to TRBJ2-7, with D possibly being TRBD1 (6 bases). Germline V CDR1 and CDR2: LGHNA, YNFKEQ. The CDR3 consists of 14 residues. Between the trimmed V and J ends, which lost 1 base and 4 bases, there was a span of 11 bases. CDR3 bases: TGTGCCAGCAGCCAAGGGCAGGGGACATACGAGCAGTACTTC. It is translated as CASSQGQGTYEQYF.

J is TRBJ2-5 and V is TRBV5-1; 8 bases agree with TRBD1. The CDR3 length is 15 residues. After removal of 0 bases from V and 3 bases from J, the junction contained 4 bases not matched to a gene. Per the germline V gene, CDR1 is SGHRS and CDR2 is YFSETQ. The CDR3 loop is CASSLVPGGKETQYF. CDR3 nucleotides: TGCGCCAGCAGCTTGGTGCCAGGGGGCAAAGAGACCCAGTACTTC.

The V gene is TRBV4-3, the J gene TRBJ2-5, with 10 bases aligning to TRBD2. Trimming took 1 base from V and 5 from J; bases not matched to a gene: 16. In germline, CDR1 is LGHNA, CDR2 YSLEER. This CDR3 contains 19 residues. The CDR3 protein is CASSQAMGLAGGGKETQYF. As DNA, the CDR3 is TGCGCCAGCAGCCAAGCTATGGGATTAGCGGGGGGCGGGAAGGAGACCCAGTACTTC.

A word on this clone: Other DNA sequences in this specimen translate into the identical CDR3. CDR3 protein: CASSLGLAGGTDTQYF. DNA of the CDR3: TGTGCCAGCAGCTTAGGACTAGCGGGGGGCACAGATACGCAGTATTTT. The J gene is TRBJ2-3, the V gene TRBV5-4; TRBD2 matches 13 bases. CDR3 size: 16 residues. V lost 2 bases to trimming and J lost 1 base; unmatched junction nucleotides: 1. Germline assignment: CDR1 SGHNT and CDR2 YYREEE (reference sequence).

The rearrangement uses TRBV7-9 and TRBJ1-4, with TRBD1 matching over 9 bases. Germline lookup yields CDR1 SEHNR and CDR2 FQNEAQ (reference sequence). The CDR3 consists of 19 residues. V lost 2 bases to trimming and J lost 6 bases; unmatched junction nucleotides: 16. DNA for the CDR3: TGTGCCAGCAGCTTACCCCGGGACAGGGCGGGCTATCCTGATGAAAAACTGTTTTTT. Translated, it gives CASSLPRDRAGYPDEKLFF.